These 26 T cell receptor beta chains originate from one sample sequenced in a study of CD8 T cells in ankylosing spondylitis. Via MiXCR, TCRdb re-called the 5' RACE reads, giving one row per CDR3 protein. The sample carries some 220,000 distinct CDR3 sequences, roughly 8.2% recorded once. The sequencing sample was made of blood, either unsorted or a sorted T cell fraction (not recorded which). The receptors shown here come from a female donor with ankylosing spondylitis or in good health (not recorded which).

This clonotype was recorded at least ten times. The chain has TRBV20-1 and TRBJ2-1, with 7 bases fitting TRBD2. This CDR3 has 16 amino acids. Germline V gene data show CDR1 as DFQATT and CDR2 as SNEGSKA (reference sequence). J gave up 8 bases and V 0 bases, and 13 bases lay outside the gene matches. The CDR3 DNA follows: TGCAGTGCTAGAGATCCCCGAGCGGGAAGAGTCGATGAGCAGTTCTTC. Residues: CSARDPRAGRVDEQFF.

This clonotype was recorded at least ten times. The chain couples TRBV20-1 to TRBJ2-7; D is undetermined. Germline CDR1 is DFQATT and CDR2 is SNEGSKA (reference sequence). Trimming cost V 3 bases and J 2 bases, with 8 bases left between them. This CDR3 has 12 residues. The CDR3 DNA follows: TGCAGTGCTAGCCGTGTTACCTACGAGCAGTACTTC. Its protein product is CSASRVTYEQYF.

At least ten counts were recorded for this clonotype. The V gene is TRBV20-1, the J gene TRBJ2-7; D possibly uses TRBD1 or TRBD2 (5 bases each). Looked up from germline, CDR1 is DFQATT and CDR2 is SNEGSKA (reference sequence). V gave up 5 bases and J gave up 4 bases, with 18 bases separating them. This CDR3 contains 14 residues. DNA for the CDR3: TGCAGTGCTTTGCCCGGGACCAGAGGGTACGAGCAGTACTTC. Translated: CSALPGTRGYEQYF.

This clonotype was observed many times. V and J are TRBV5-5 and TRBJ2-3; no clear D. The CDR3 contains 17 residues. Germline lookup yields CDR1 SGHKS and CDR2 YYEKEE (reference sequence). V was shortened by 2 bases and J by 3 bases, with 19 bases between the two germline ends. The CDR3 bases are TGTGCCAGCAGCTTATCTACCACTGGGAAGGGAACAGATACGCAGTATTTT. Encoded protein: CASSLSTTGKGTDTQYF.

The J gene is TRBJ1-2, the V gene TRBV6-5, with TRBD1 identical over 7 bases. The CDR3 extends over 13 amino acids. From germline, CDR1 is MNHEY and CDR2 SVGAGI. The trim removed 6 bases at V and 2 bases at J, leaving 3 bases unmatched. The CDR3: CASRGTANYGYTF. CDR3 DNA: TGTGCCAGCAGAGGGACAGCGAACTATGGCTACACCTTC.

This clonotype was observed at least ten times. DNA of the CDR3: TGCAGTGCCACGCGGGGCCTCGTGAACACCGGGGAGCTGTTTTTT. It codes for CSATRGLVNTGELFF. The chain is built from TRBV20-1 and TRBJ2-2, with a tentative D call TRBD2 (6 bases). The germline V gene has CDR1 DFQATT and CDR2 SNEGSKA (reference sequence). V shed 6 bases and J shed 1 base, with 15 bases lying between them. This CDR3 region has 15 residues.

In its sample, this clonotype was seen once. A much bigger clone sits one base away, suggesting this may be a read error. The V gene is TRBV7-2, the J gene TRBJ1-5, with a possible D match to TRBD1 (5 bases). The germline V gene has CDR1 SGHTA and CDR2 FQGNSA. Deletions cut 1 base from V and 7 bases from J, with 11 bases between. The CDR3 length is 14 residues. The CDR3 sequence: CTSSLDPGGQPQHF. The CDR3 nucleotides read TGTACCAGCAGCTTAGACCCTGGGGGGCAGCCCCAGCATTTT.

This clonotype was seen ten or more times. A read error may produce the germline difference seen at one junction end. The chain carries TRBV7-2 and TRBJ2-3, with 12 bases lining up with TRBD2. Germline CDR1 is SGHTA and CDR2 is FQGNSA. The CDR3 loop spans 15 amino acids. In DNA form, the CDR3 reads TGCGCCAGCAGCTTGACTAGCGGGAGAACAGATACGCAGTATTTT. Protein sequence: CASSLTSGRTDTQYF.

This clonotype was observed at least ten times. The genes are TRBV28 and TRBJ2-7; D perhaps matches TRBD1 (6 bases). V gave up 5 bases and J gave up 7 bases, with 27 bases separating them. Germline V gene data show CDR1 as MDHEN and CDR2 as SYDVKM. The CDR3 totals 17 residues. The CDR3 is CASSPHHLQGWLREQYF. As DNA, the CDR3 is TGTGCCAGCAGTCCCCACCACCTACAGGGATGGCTAAGGGAGCAGTACTTC. The full variable domain, with the rest looked up from reference TRBV28 and TRBJ2-7, is DVKVTQSSRYLVKRTGEKVFLECVQDMDHENMFWYRQDPGLGLRLIYFSYDVKMKEKGDIPEGYSVSREKKERFSLILESASTNQTSMYLCASSPHHLQGWLREQYFGPGTRLTVT.

This clonotype was seen repeatedly, ten times or more. The chain couples TRBV7-2 to TRBJ2-5; 15 nucleotides align to TRBD2. The CDR3 covers 17 residues. V shed 5 bases, J shed 4 bases, and the junction held 8 bases outside the gene matches. Germline assignment: CDR1 SGHTA and CDR2 FQGNSA. The CDR3 DNA reads as TGTGCCAGCAGCCCCCGGACTAGCGGGAGGGCCAGAGAGACCCAGTACTTC. Translated: CASSPRTSGRARETQYF.

This clonotype appeared many times. The chain links TRBV27 to TRBJ2-7; either TRBD1 or TRBD2 may supply D (5 bases each). The germline V gene has CDR1 MNHEY and CDR2 SMNVEV (reference sequence). The CDR3 is made up of 13 amino acids. Between the trimmed V and J ends, which lost 6 bases and 3 bases, there was a span of 12 bases. The DNA of the CDR3 is TGTGCCAGCAGAAGGGACGCCTTCTACGAGCAGTACTTC. Residues: CASRRDAFYEQYF.

The sample holds many counts of this clonotype. This chain links TRBV19 with TRBJ2-1; possibly TRBD2 for D (5 bases). Looked up from germline, CDR1 is LNHDA and CDR2 is SQIVND (reference sequence). With 6 bases removed from V and 5 bases from J, the gap between germline ends came to 8 bases. CDR3 length equals 12 residues. CDR3 sequence (DNA): TGTGCCAGTAGGAGGACTCACAATGAGCAGTTCTTC. Protein: CASRRTHNEQFF.

This clonotype was counted many times. The chain has TRBV27 and TRBJ2-2; TRBD2 aligns across 10 bases. This CDR3 spans 16 amino acids. Germline CDR1 is MNHEY and CDR2 is SMNVEV (reference sequence). V lost 2 bases, J lost 2 bases, and 2 bases stayed unmatched. In nucleotides, the CDR3 is TGTGCCAGCAGTTTACTAGCGGGAGTAAACACCGGGGAGCTGTTTTTT. Protein: CASSLLAGVNTGELFF.

The table lists this clonotype with many counts. The rearrangement joins TRBV29-1 to TRBJ1-2, with D hard to call. This CDR3 is built from 15 residues. With 6 bases removed from V and 1 base from J, the gap between germline ends came to 18 bases. Germline V lookup: CDR1 SQVTM, CDR2 ANQGSEA. The CDR3 DNA reads as TGCAGCGTCGGACGGACGGACTCATTTAACTATGGCTACACCTTC. Its translation is CSVGRTDSFNYGYTF.

This clonotype was detected ten times or more. The chain links TRBV28 to TRBJ2-1; TRBD2 might be the D (6 bases). This CDR3 is 14 amino acids long. Trimming stripped 2 bases from V and 9 bases from J, with 14 bases between. Germline values: CDR1 MDHEN, CDR2 SYDVKM. DNA of the CDR3: TGTGCCAGCAGTTTACCCCGACTAGGAAGTGAGCAGTTCTTC. Translating it yields CASSLPRLGSEQFF.

This chain connects TRBV7-2 to TRBJ1-4; 10 nucleotides agree with TRBD1. The CDR3 is 14 amino acids. Germline values: CDR1 SGHTA, CDR2 FQGNSA. V dropped 4 bases and J dropped 7; count of bases not matched to a gene: 3. The CDR3 region is CASSSGTGAEKLFF. DNA for the CDR3: TGTGCCAGCAGCTCCGGGACAGGGGCTGAAAAACTGTTTTTT.

The sample holds many counts of this clonotype. This chain joins TRBV6-5 and TRBJ2-7; D might be TRBD2 (5 bases). Per the germline V gene, CDR1 is MNHEY and CDR2 is SVGAGI. Trimming took 0 bases from V and 2 from J, leaving 14 bases between them. There are 16 residues in the CDR3. The CDR3 protein is CASSYSPGNPPYEQYF. The CDR3 DNA sequence: TGTGCCAGCAGTTACTCCCCGGGGAATCCCCCCTACGAGCAGTACTTC.

This clonotype showed up many times. The chain combines TRBV15 with TRBJ1-2; D perhaps matches TRBD1 (6 bases). The V end was cut by 1 base, the J end by 5 bases, with 26 bases between. CDR1 LNHNV and CDR2 YYDKDF come from the germline V gene (reference sequence). The CDR3 spans 19 residues. The CDR3 region is CATSRVGVMGPGHRYGYTF. The CDR3 DNA follows: TGTGCCACCAGCAGAGTAGGTGTTATGGGACCGGGACACCGATATGGCTACACCTTC.

This clonotype has at least ten counts. The V call is TRBV12-3 or TRBV12-4, the J call TRBJ2-3, with D unresolved. The CDR3 spans 15 residues. Trimming pared 3 bases from V and 3 bases from J, leaving 13 bases between. The CDR3: CASSFESQLTDTQYF. The CDR3 DNA follows: TGTGCCAGCAGTTTTGAATCCCAGCTGACAGATACGCAGTATTTT.

To note about this clonotype: With a much larger clone just one base away, this may be a read error. The gene calls are TRBV7-9 and TRBJ2-6; D unclear. The germline V gene encodes CDR1 SEHNR and CDR2 FQNEAQ (reference sequence). The CDR3 spans 13 residues. In DNA, the CDR3 is TGTGTCAGCTCAGGATCTGGGGCCAACGTCCTGACTTTC. Translation gives CVSSGSGANVLTF. The entire variable domain, with the rest obtained from reference TRBV7-9 and TRBJ2-6, is as follows: DTGVSQNPRHKITKRGQNVTFRCDPISEHNRLYWYRQTLGQGPEFLTYFQNEAQLEKSRLLSDRFSAERPKGSFSTLEIQRTEQGDSAMYLCVSSGSGANVLTFGAGSRLTVL.

The chain links TRBV5-1 to TRBJ1-4; D possibly corresponds to TRBD1 (6 bases). Trimming took 4 bases from V and 4 from J, leaving 14 bases between them. Germline loops: CDR1 SGHRS, CDR2 YFSETQ. The CDR3 runs 15 residues. As DNA, the CDR3 is TGCGCCAGCAGCCCCCAGGGGCGGGGTAATGAAAAACTGTTTTTT. Translating gives CASSPQGRGNEKLFF.

This clonotype was observed many times. The V and J genes are TRBV15 and TRBJ2-7; 7 bases fit TRBD1. The ends lost 5 bases at V and 4 bases at J; junction bases unmatched: 2. The CDR3 sequence is 12 residues long. CDR1 LNHNV and CDR2 YYDKDF come from the germline V gene (reference sequence). CDR3 sequence reads: CATSGDSYEQYF. The CDR3 DNA reads as TGTGCCACCAGCGGGGACAGTTACGAGCAGTACTTC.

This chain connects TRBV15 to TRBJ2-7; no clear D. From germline, CDR1 is LNHNV and CDR2 YYDKDF (reference sequence). V dropped 1 base and J dropped 2 bases, with 12 bases sitting between them. The CDR3 consists of 15 residues. CDR3 DNA: TGTGCCACCAGCAGAGCAGGCCCGACCCCCTACGAGCAGTACTTC. Protein: CATSRAGPTPYEQYF.

In its sample, this clonotype was seen a few times. The chain combines TRBV20-1 with TRBJ2-7; D not resolved. V gave up 2 bases and J gave up 7 bases, with 12 bases separating them. This CDR3 contains 12 residues. The germline CDR1 and CDR2 sequences are DFQATT and SNEGSKA (reference sequence). The CDR3 DNA reads TGCAGTGCTAGACCGGCCTCAGCGGAGCAGTACTTC. As protein: CSARPASAEQYF.

This clonotype was detected many times. The rearrangement uses TRBV3-1 and TRBJ2-1, with TRBD2 matching 12 bases. The length of the CDR3 is 16 residues. Germline V lookup: CDR1 LGHDT, CDR2 YNNKEL (reference sequence). Trimming took 3 bases from V and 6 from J; bases not matched to a gene: 6. CDR3 in DNA: TGTGCCAGCAGCCACCGACTAGCGGGAGTCCGCAATGAGCAGTTCTTC. It translates to CASSHRLAGVRNEQFF.

This clonotype came up many times. The chain recombines TRBV28 with TRBJ2-2, with 7 bases fitting TRBD2. There are 15 residues in the CDR3. Germline assignment: CDR1 MDHEN and CDR2 SYDVKM. V shed 3 bases and J 6 bases; nucleotides not matched to a gene: 7. As DNA, the CDR3 is TGTGCCAGCAGTTTGCCTGGAGCGGGATCCGGGGAGCTGTTTTTT. Amino acids: CASSLPGAGSGELFF. The variable domain in full, completed from reference TRBV28 and TRBJ2-2, reads DVKVTQSSRYLVKRTGEKVFLECVQDMDHENMFWYRQDPGLGLRLIYFSYDVKMKEKGDIPEGYSVSREKKERFSLILESASTNQTSMYLCASSLPGAGSGELFFGEGSRLTVL.